The TCR beta chain described here comes from a study of CD8 T cells in Susac syndrome. Study-wide background: Eight or nine of the sequenced Susac syndrome patients were in remission, and 5 or 6 had active disease. When blood was collected, patients with Susac syndrome were therapy-naive, were taking corticosteroids, or were receiving intravenous immunoglobulin alone.

Trimming took 0 bases from V and 0 from J, leaving 8 bases between them. The CDR3 contains 14 residues. From germline, CDR1 is DFQATT and CDR2 SNEGSKA (reference sequence). With random hexamers, reverse transcription was performed on roughly 0.5 to 1 ug of RNA. TCR beta CDR3 was amplified by immunoSEQ multiplex PCR. This amplification extended across 54 Vbeta and 13 Jbeta segments. From the immunoSEQ multiplex PCR reads, TCRdb called clonotypes with MiXCR, one entry per CDR3 protein. This table holds some 160,000 distinct CDR3 sequences, roughly 94% found once. Sequencing used CD4+ T cells from PBMCs. This chain joins TRBV20-1 and TRBJ1-1; D ambiguous. The clonotype originates from a human donor with Susac syndrome. CDR3 coding DNA: TGCAGTGCTAGAGATAGGGTCTTGAACACTGAAGCTTTCTTT. It translates to CSARDRVLNTEAFF.